Presented here are 17 T cell receptor beta chains from one specimen sequenced in a study of breast tumors, draining lymph nodes, adjacent tissues. Breast cancer patients provided tissue from their axillary draining lymph nodes. TCRdb recomputed calls from the multiplex PCR reads with MiXCR, one row per CDR3 protein. The table includes around 230,000 distinct CDR3 sequences, 32% detected once. Sequenced: axillary lymph node tissue. The receptors come from a female donor with breast cancer. Some clones in this sample may be carry-over from other donors' samples.

Comments on this clonotype: A read error may produce the germline difference seen at one junction end. V gene TRBV19 combines with J gene TRBJ2-7, with D perhaps TRBD1 (5 bases). The germline gives CDR1 LNHDA, CDR2 SQIVND (reference sequence). The CDR3 spans 15 residues. The CDR3 nucleotides read TGTGCCAGTGGTATAGGCACCGACAGCAGCCAAGAGCAGTACTTC. This codes for CASGIGTDSSQEQYF. Full variable domain (outside the CDR3, taken from reference TRBV19 and TRBJ2-7): DGGITQSPKYLFRKEGQNVTLSCEQNLNHDAMYWYRQDPGQGLRLIYYSQIVNDFQKGDIAEGYSVSREKKESFPLTVTSAQKNPTAFYLCASGIGTDSSQEQYFGPGTRLTVT.

This clonotype was detected ten times or more. The CDR3 coding sequence is TGTGCCAGCAGTTGGAACTTGGCAGATACGCAGTATTTT. Protein: CASSWNLADTQYF. The chain is built from TRBV12-3 or TRBV12-4 and TRBJ2-3; D is unclear. With 4 bases removed from V and 4 bases from J, the gap between germline ends came to 9 bases. There are 13 residues in the CDR3.

This clonotype was observed a handful of times. It may be a read error: a sequence one base away is much more abundant. The chain uses TRBV7-2 and TRBJ2-3, with 8 bases that match TRBD2. The CDR3 sequence is 17 residues long. Germline V gene lookup returns CDR1 SGHTA and CDR2 FQGNSA. The CDR3 sequence: CASSSLSGRVVTDPQYF. The CDR3 DNA follows: TGTGCCAGCAGCTCTCTAAGCGGGAGAGTTGTAACAGATCCGCAGTATTTT.

This clonotype was seen many times. The chain combines TRBV20-1 with TRBJ2-3; D is perhaps TRBD1 or TRBD2 (6 bases each). The germline V gene encodes CDR1 DFQATT and CDR2 SNEGSKA (reference sequence). This CDR3 has 15 amino acids. The CDR3 DNA sequence: TGCAGGGCACCCGGGGCCGGACGGGGGCCAGATACGCAGTATTTT. Its translation is CRAPGAGRGPDTQYF.

The rearrangement links TRBV20-1 to TRBJ2-5; TRBD2 agrees at 13 bases. Germline CDR1 and CDR2: DFQATT and SNEGSKA (reference sequence). The V segment lost 4 bases and the J segment 6 bases; nucleotides outside the gene matches: 8. The CDR3 consists of 15 residues. The CDR3 reads CSANSGTSGKQTQYF. CDR3 bases: TGCAGTGCTAATTCCGGGACTAGCGGGAAACAGACCCAGTACTTC.

The chain employs TRBV19 and TRBJ1-1; TRBD1 matches at 10 bases. With V trimmed by 5 bases and J by 1 base, 4 bases remained unmatched. Germline V gives CDR1 LNHDA, CDR2 SQIVND (reference sequence). The CDR3 loop spans 15 amino acids. Here the CDR3 DNA reads TGTGCCAGTAGTCCGGACAGGGGGGCGAACACTGAAGCTTTCTTT. This gives the protein CASSPDRGANTEAFF.

A note on this clonotype: A read error is possible here, since a much larger clone lies one base away. This chain links TRBV5-1 with TRBJ2-3; the D gene is possibly TRBD2 (5 bases). V lost 3 bases and J 2 bases, leaving 13 bases between the germline ends. Germline-derived CDR1 and CDR2 are SGHRS and YFSETQ. The CDR3 is 15 amino acids. The CDR3 is CASSSSPGFTDTQYF. DNA for the CDR3: TGCGCCAGCAGCTCTTCCCCGGGGTTCACAGATACGCAGTATTTT. Complete variable domain (other parts from reference TRBV5-1 and TRBJ2-3): KAGVTQTPRYLIKTRGQQVTLSCSPISGHRSVSWYQQTPGQGLQFLFEYFSETQRNKGNFPGRFSGRQFSNSRSEMNVSTLELGDSALYLCASSSSPGFTDTQYFGPGTRLTVL.

This clonotype was seen at least ten times. The V gene is TRBV11-2, the J gene TRBJ2-7, with D maybe TRBD2 (5 bases). The V gene's germline CDR1 is SGHAT and CDR2 FQNNGV. The CDR3 length is 12 residues. Trimming left V 3 bases short and J 6 bases short, with 9 bases between. The CDR3, as DNA: TGTGCCAGCAGCTTCACTAGTTCCGAGCAGTACTTC. Translation: CASSFTSSEQYF.

This clonotype appeared a single time. Since no conserved phenylalanine or tryptophan closes the CDR3, a read error is the likely cause. The chain carries TRBV20-1 and TRBJ1-6; D uncertain. Trimming pared 1 base from V and 7 bases from J, leaving 17 bases between. CDR1 is DFQATT, CDR2 SNEGSKA, per germline (reference sequence). The CDR3 is 16 residues long. For the CDR3, the DNA is TGCAGTGCTAGAGGTGAACTAGGGCAGGCGAATTCACCCCTCCACCTT. This encodes CSARGELGQANSPLHL.

This clonotype was detected many times. J is TRBJ2-7 and V is TRBV7-3, with TRBD1 matching over 10 bases. The CDR3 has 17 amino acids. Germline values: CDR1 SGHTA, CDR2 FQGTGA. The V gene end was trimmed by 3 bases and the J gene end by 3 bases; junction bases not matched to a gene: 11. The CDR3 nucleotides read TGTGCCAGCAGCTTGTCAGCACCCGGGACAGGGGTCTACGAGCAGTACTTC. Amino acid sequence: CASSLSAPGTGVYEQYF.

This clonotype was recorded at least ten times. The chain has TRBV4-2 and TRBJ1-3, with D perhaps TRBD1 (5 bases). The germline CDR1 and CDR2 sequences are LGHNA and YNFKEQ. There are 17 residues in the CDR3. V was pared by 1 base and J by 2 bases, with 15 bases between. In nucleotides, the CDR3 is TGTGCCAGCAGCCAAGCGGGTAGGGGCGGTCCTGGAAACACCATATATTTT. This encodes CASSQAGRGGPGNTIYF.

This clonotype was counted ten times or more. The rearrangement uses TRBV19 and TRBJ1-2, with D perhaps matching TRBD1 (6 bases). From germline, CDR1 is LNHDA and CDR2 SQIVND (reference sequence). The CDR3 covers 14 residues. V gave up 3 bases and J gave up 3 bases, with 11 bases separating them. The CDR3 reads CASSIQGIYYGYTF. CDR3 coding DNA: TGTGCCAGTAGTATTCAGGGGATTTACTATGGCTACACCTTC.

This clonotype occurred many times. This chain joins TRBV4-3 and TRBJ2-1; D uncertain. The ends were cut back, 0 bases at V and 5 bases at J, with 17 bases in the middle. Looked up from germline, CDR1 is LGHNA and CDR2 is YSLEER. This CDR3 is built from 17 residues. For the CDR3, the DNA is TGCGCCAGCAGCCAAGATGTTTTGGGGTCCCGGGACAATGAGCAGTTCTTC. It translates to CASSQDVLGSRDNEQFF.

This clonotype occurred many times. The rearrangement uses TRBV3-1 and TRBJ2-5; 9 bases are shared with TRBD2. The V and J ends lost 4 bases and 2 bases, in that order; junction bases with no gene match: 14. The CDR3 has 18 amino acids. Per the germline V gene, CDR1 is LGHDT and CDR2 is YNNKEL (reference sequence). As DNA, the CDR3 is TGTGCCAGCAGCCTTGGGACTAGCAGCCGCCTCGGGCAAGAGACCCAGTACTTC. Encoded protein: CASSLGTSSRLGQETQYF.

This clonotype was picked up a small number of times. A read error is possible here, since a much larger clone lies one base away. The rearrangement links TRBV20-1 to TRBJ2-1; D not resolved. Germline loops: CDR1 DFQATT, CDR2 SNEGSKA (reference sequence). The CDR3 extends over 14 amino acids. The CDR3 is CSARGSGTYTEQFF. The DNA of the CDR3 is TGCAGTGCTAGAGGGTCCGGCACCTACACTGAGCAGTTCTTC.

Ten or more counts support this clonotype. V is TRBV20-1 and J is TRBJ2-1; D not resolved. V was cut by 3 bases and J by 8 bases, with 8 bases left in between. Germline CDR1 and CDR2: DFQATT and SNEGSKA (reference sequence). This CDR3 has 11 residues. The CDR3 nucleotides read TGCAGTGCTAGTTCTAGGGATGAGCAGTTCTTC. The encoded protein is CSASSRDEQFF.

This clonotype was found a few times. This may come from a read error, since a much larger clone is one base off. The chain combines TRBV20-1 with TRBJ2-7, with D possibly being TRBD2 (5 bases). Germline V gene data show CDR1 as DFQATT and CDR2 as SNEGSKA (reference sequence). V was trimmed by 8 bases and J by 2 bases, leaving 19 bases between them. The CDR3 is made up of 14 amino acids. The CDR3 DNA follows: TGCAGTTTCCTTCGCTCGACTAACCCCTACGAGCAGTACTTC. Protein product: CSFLRSTNPYEQYF.